A single sample gave rise to the 12 T cell receptor beta chains below, sequenced in a study of cytomegalovirus exposure and HLA in healthy donors. The PCR was carried out with 60 Vbeta primers and 13 Jbeta primers. The table came from immunoSEQ multiplex PCR; TCRdb's copy has only in-frame clones and leaves some out. The sample consists of about 160,000 clones, around 80% of them appearing once. The specimen was PBMCs. All receptors come from a male donor in good health and CMV-seropositive.

To note about this clone: Additional DNA sequences in this sample encode the identical CDR3. The V call is TRBV27, the J call TRBJ2-2, with TRBD2 matching over 9 bases. This CDR3 region has 15 residues. Losses at the gene ends were 6 bases for V and 4 bases for J; bases not matched to a gene: 6. Germline assignment: CDR1 MNHEY and CDR2 SMNVEV (reference sequence). The CDR3, as DNA: TGTGCCAGCAGGCGACTAGCGGACCCCACCGGGGAGCTGTTTTTT. This gives the protein CASRRLADPTGELFF.

The genes are TRBV7-9 and TRBJ1-2, with 8 nucleotides matching TRBD1. Germline V gene sequence: CDR1 SEHNR, CDR2 FQNEAQ (reference sequence). The CDR3 loop spans 15 amino acids. V gave up 5 bases and J gave up 4 bases; unmatched junction bases: 9. CDR3 sequence reads: CASSPQGARGYGYTF. For the CDR3, the DNA is TGTGCCAGCAGCCCCCAGGGGGCGCGGGGCTATGGCTACACCTTC. Full variable domain (missing parts from reference TRBV7-9 and TRBJ1-2): DTGVSQNPRHKITKRGQNVTFRCDPISEHNRLYWYRQTLGQGPEFLTYFQNEAQLEKSRLLSDRFSAERPKGSFSTLEIQRTEQGDSAMYLCASSPQGARGYGYTFGSGTRLTVV.

This chain joins TRBV7-9 and TRBJ2-1; 8 bases fit TRBD2. The J segment lost 3 bases and the V segment lost 2 bases, leaving 6 bases of the junction unmatched. In germline, CDR1 is SEHNR, CDR2 FQNEAQ (reference sequence). The CDR3 sequence is 16 residues long. CDR3 loop: CASSLTLGTSYNEQFF. The CDR3 DNA reads as TGTGCCAGCAGCTTAACCCTCGGGACTAGCTACAATGAGCAGTTCTTC.

With regard to this clone: Its ends do not fully match the called genes, so a read error is possible. The chain's CDR3 is CASSLGGGTNEQFF. The CDR3 nucleotides are TGTGCTAGCAGCTTAGGGGGGGGTACAAATGAGCAGTTCTTC. J is TRBJ2-1 and V is TRBV7-7, with D possibly TRBD2 on 7 matching bases. The length of the CDR3 is 14 residues. Germline loops: CDR1 SSHAT, CDR2 FNYEAQ (reference sequence).

This clone was observed a handful of times. At one end the junction does not follow the germline gene, possibly because of a read error. The V gene is TRBV7-9, the J gene TRBJ1-2; no clear D gene. Germline V lookup: CDR1 SEHNR, CDR2 FQNEAQ (reference sequence). CDR3 length equals 12 residues. CDR3: CSSNPYFYGYTF. The DNA of the CDR3 is TGTTCCAGCAACCCATACTTTTATGGCTACACCTTC.

The chain carries TRBV19 and TRBJ2-5, with 8 bases matching TRBD1. The CDR3 totals 15 residues. The germline CDR1 and CDR2 sequences are LNHDA and SQIVND (reference sequence). V trimming: 5 bases; J trimming: 4 bases; junction bases outside the gene matches: 9. In nucleotides, the CDR3 is TGTGCCAGTAGTTCGATCGGACAGGGCGGAGAGACCCAGTACTTC. Protein sequence: CASSSIGQGGETQYF.

A few counts support this clone. The chain is built from TRBV4-3 and TRBJ1-1; D is possibly TRBD1 (5 bases). The CDR3 sequence is 14 residues long. Per the germline V gene, CDR1 is LGHNA and CDR2 is YSLEER. Trimming left V 1 base short and J 5 bases short, with 11 bases between. CDR3 region: CASSQVPPGTEAFF. The CDR3 nucleotides read TGCGCCAGCAGCCAAGTGCCCCCAGGGACTGAAGCTTTCTTT.

The chain is built from TRBV6-5 and TRBJ2-2, with D perhaps TRBD1 (5 bases). The CDR3 is 16 residues long. V shed 6 bases and J shed 5 bases, with 19 bases lying between them. The V gene's germline CDR1 is MNHEY and CDR2 SVGAGI. Here the CDR3 reads CASSYNRPGRTGELFF. The CDR3 nucleotides read TGTGCCAGCAGCTACAACCGCCCAGGGCGGACCGGGGAGCTGTTTTTT.

The CDR3: CASSLDPGARSYEQYF. In DNA, the CDR3 is TGTGCCAGCAGCCTCGATCCTGGGGCGAGGTCCTACGAGCAGTACTTC. The chain couples TRBV5-5 to TRBJ2-7, with D tentatively TRBD1 (5 bases). CDR1 is SGHKS, CDR2 YYEKEE, per germline (reference sequence). V lost 4 bases and J 1 base, leaving 18 bases between the germline ends. The CDR3 is 16 residues long.

This sequence joins TRBV27 and TRBJ2-7, with D possibly being TRBD1 (5 bases). The CDR3 loop spans 13 amino acids. Trimming cost V 2 bases and J 5 bases, with 10 bases left between them. Germline CDR1 is MNHEY and CDR2 is SMNVEV (reference sequence). CDR3 sequence (DNA): TGTGCCAGCAGTTTAGCAGGGCTCGACGAGCAGTACTTC. Translating gives CASSLAGLDEQYF.

The genes are TRBV19 and TRBJ2-3, with no clear D. Germline values: CDR1 LNHDA, CDR2 SQIVND (reference sequence). V lost 4 bases, J lost 2 bases, and 10 bases lay in between. This CDR3 is 14 amino acids long. The CDR3 loop reads CASSSGQHTDTQYF. In DNA form, the CDR3 reads TGTGCCAGTAGTAGCGGTCAGCACACAGATACGCAGTATTTT.

This clone occurred once. The chain joins TRBV2 to TRBJ2-1; 9 nucleotides match TRBD2. The trim removed 6 bases at V and 7 bases at J, leaving 7 bases unmatched. The CDR3 has 14 residues. Germline CDR1 reads SNHLY; CDR2 reads FYNNEI. The DNA for the CDR3 is TGTGCCAGCAGGGTAGCGGGAGTGAGGAATGAGCAGTTCTTC. The encoded protein is CASRVAGVRNEQFF.